Following are 8 T cell receptor beta chains from one sample sequenced in a study of T-cell reconstitution after alpha-beta-depleted transplantation in children. Unique molecular identifiers were incorporated when the TCRbeta library was constructed. Via MiXCR, TCRdb re-called the PCR reads, giving one row per CDR3 protein. Found here are about 500,000 distinct CDR3 sequences, 10% to 12% of them singletons; the top ten hold approximately 15%. The specimen comprised PBMCs, mostly from graft donor cells, sampled 180 days after TCRalphabeta/CD19-depleted stem cell transplant. Every receptor here comes from a female patient between 2 and 15 years old who had a stem cell transplant for aplastic anemia, so the T cells may come from the graft donor.

This clonotype was observed a handful of times. CDR3 coding DNA: TGTGCCAGCAGCTTGCTCCCCCCTCGCGAGCAGTACGTC. Translated: CASSLLPPREQYV. The V gene is TRBV7-2, the J gene TRBJ2-7, with no clear D. CDR1 is SGHTA, CDR2 FQGNSA, per germline. With 3 bases removed from V and 6 bases from J, the gap between germline ends came to 12 bases. This CDR3 comprises 13 residues.

In its sample, this clonotype was seen a few times. The rearrangement links TRBV20-1 to TRBJ2-1; D might be TRBD1 or TRBD2, each matching 5 bases. Germline assignment: CDR1 DFQATT and CDR2 SNEGSKA (reference sequence). V lost 5 bases, J lost 9 bases, and 26 bases lay in between. The CDR3 length is 16 residues. CDR3 nucleotide sequence: TGCAGTGCTCACGGAGAGGGGCTAGCTCGAGGTAGTGAGCAGTTCTTC. Amino acids: CSAHGEGLARGSEQFF.

This clonotype has a handful of counts. The chain has TRBV10-3 and TRBJ1-1; D is unclear. Germline lookup yields CDR1 ENHRY and CDR2 SYGVKD. This CDR3 has 12 amino acids. The V gene lost 5 bases and the J gene lost 5 bases, with 9 bases spanning the gap. Here the CDR3 reads CAISTDGTEAFF. CDR3 sequence (DNA): TGTGCCATCAGTACTGACGGGACTGAAGCTTTCTTT.

The chain combines TRBV4-3 with TRBJ1-1; D is possibly TRBD1 (6 bases). This CDR3 has 14 amino acids. The germline V gene has CDR1 LGHNA and CDR2 YSLEER. Trimming removed 5 bases at V and 0 bases at J, with 10 bases between. The CDR3 protein is CASSWGQMNTEAFF. The DNA of the CDR3 is TGCGCCAGCAGCTGGGGACAAATGAACACTGAAGCTTTCTTT.

V and J are TRBV6-2 or TRBV6-3 and TRBJ2-2; 8 positions agree with TRBD2. The CDR3 runs 15 residues. CDR1 and CDR2 (germline): MNHEY, SVGEGT. V shed 7 bases and J 7 bases; nucleotides not matched to a gene: 11. CDR3 sequence reads: CASIPGEREIGELFF. CDR3 DNA: TGTGCCAGCATCCCTGGCGAGCGGGAGATCGGGGAGCTGTTTTTT.

This clonotype was seen at least ten times. V gene TRBV12-3 or TRBV12-4 combines with J gene TRBJ1-1; D gene unclear. V lost 5 bases to trimming and J lost 1 base, with 8 bases between them. The CDR3 has 13 residues. The CDR3 region has the DNA TGTGCCAGCAGTCAAGGACGGAACACTGAAGCTTTCTTT. The encoded protein is CASSQGRNTEAFF.

This clonotype came up a few times. J is TRBJ2-3 and V is TRBV25-1, with D possibly TRBD2 on 7 matching bases. From germline, CDR1 is MGHDK and CDR2 SYGVNS. V shed 9 bases and J shed 1 base, with 14 bases lying between them. The CDR3 has 14 amino acids. CDR3 in amino acids: CASRVGGRTDTQYF. The DNA of the CDR3 is TGTGCCAGTAGGGTGGGGGGGCGCACAGATACGCAGTATTTT.

This chain joins TRBV5-8 and TRBJ2-7; tentatively, D is TRBD1 or TRBD2 (5 bases each). Trimming left V 0 bases short and J 7 bases short, with 14 bases between. The CDR3 sequence is 14 residues long. Germline CDR1 reads SGHTS; CDR2 reads YDEGEE. The DNA for the CDR3 is TGTGCCAGCAGCTTGGAGGGGTGGGGACGGGAGCAGTACTTC. This gives the protein CASSLEGWGREQYF.